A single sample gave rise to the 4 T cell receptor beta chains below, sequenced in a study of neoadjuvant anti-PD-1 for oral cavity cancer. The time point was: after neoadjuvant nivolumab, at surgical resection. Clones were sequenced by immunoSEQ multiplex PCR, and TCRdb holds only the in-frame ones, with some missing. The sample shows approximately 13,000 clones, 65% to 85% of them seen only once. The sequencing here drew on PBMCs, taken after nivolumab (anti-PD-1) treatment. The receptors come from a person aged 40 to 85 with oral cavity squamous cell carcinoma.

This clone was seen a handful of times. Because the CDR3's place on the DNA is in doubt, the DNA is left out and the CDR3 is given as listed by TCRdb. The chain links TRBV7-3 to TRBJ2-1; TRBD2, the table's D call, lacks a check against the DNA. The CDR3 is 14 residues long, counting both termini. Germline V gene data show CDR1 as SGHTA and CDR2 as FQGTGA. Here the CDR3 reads CASSLTDFGNEQFF.

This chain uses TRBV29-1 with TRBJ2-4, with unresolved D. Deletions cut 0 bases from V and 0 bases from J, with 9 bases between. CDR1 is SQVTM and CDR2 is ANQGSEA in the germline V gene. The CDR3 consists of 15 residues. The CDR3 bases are TGCAGCGTTGAAGACGGGCGGCTAGCCAAAAACATTCAGTACTTC. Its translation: CSVEDGRLAKNIQYF.

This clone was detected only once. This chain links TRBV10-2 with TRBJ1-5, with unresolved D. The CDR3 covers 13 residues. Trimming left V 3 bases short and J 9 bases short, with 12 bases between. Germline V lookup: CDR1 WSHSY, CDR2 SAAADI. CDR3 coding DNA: TGCGCCAGCAGTGATTCTCCCTCCCGGCCCCAGCATTTT. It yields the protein CASSDSPSRPQHF.

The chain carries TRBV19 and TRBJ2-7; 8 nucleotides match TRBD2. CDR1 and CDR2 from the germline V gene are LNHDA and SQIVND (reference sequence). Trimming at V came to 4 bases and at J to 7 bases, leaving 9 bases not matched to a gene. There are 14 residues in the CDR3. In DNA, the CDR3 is TGTGCCAGTAGTAACCCCGGGGGGGTTGGAGAGCAGTACTTC. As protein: CASSNPGGVGEQYF. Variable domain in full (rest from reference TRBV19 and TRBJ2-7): DGGITQSPKYLFRKEGQNVTLSCEQNLNHDAMYWYRQDPGQGLRLIYYSQIVNDFQKGDIAEGYSVSREKKESFPLTVTSAQKNPTAFYLCASSNPGGVGEQYFGPGTRLTVT.